This T cell receptor beta chain is from a study of identical twins. General study results and limits: Compared with models, monozygotic twins showed more out-of-frame TCR alpha sharing.

Donors uniformly comprised healthy Caucasians. A remark on this clonotype: Its matching antigen is unknown.

Template switching (which added a universal primer site) was used, and cDNA carried unique molecular identifiers. Via MiXCR, TCRdb re-called the 5' RACE reads, giving one row per CDR3 protein. Seen here are hundreds of thousands of distinct CDR3 sequences, more than 9% observed once, and the top ten hold 1.5% to 2%. These records were also assigned to another study, of yellow fever vaccine responses in identical twins.

This clonotype was obtained from a woman aged 18-29 years in good health. Specimen: PBMCs.

CDR3 loop: CASSLWGQGVLETQYF. The CDR3 nucleotides are TGCGCCAGCAGCTTGTGGGGACAGGGAGTCCTAGAGACCCAGTACTTC. The chain couples TRBV5-1 to TRBJ2-5; 9 bases align to TRBD1. The CDR3 contains 16 residues. Germline loops: CDR1 SGHRS, CDR2 YFSETQ. With 1 base clipped from V and 4 bases from J, the junction kept 8 bases outside the gene matches. The full variable domain, in which reference TRBV5-1 and TRBJ2-5 provide the parts outside the CDR3, is KAGVTQTPRYLIKTRGQQVTLSCSPISGHRSVSWYQQTPGQGLQFLFEYFSETQRNKGNFPGRFSGRQFSNSRSEMNVSTLELGDSALYLCASSLWGQGVLETQYFGPGTRLLVL.